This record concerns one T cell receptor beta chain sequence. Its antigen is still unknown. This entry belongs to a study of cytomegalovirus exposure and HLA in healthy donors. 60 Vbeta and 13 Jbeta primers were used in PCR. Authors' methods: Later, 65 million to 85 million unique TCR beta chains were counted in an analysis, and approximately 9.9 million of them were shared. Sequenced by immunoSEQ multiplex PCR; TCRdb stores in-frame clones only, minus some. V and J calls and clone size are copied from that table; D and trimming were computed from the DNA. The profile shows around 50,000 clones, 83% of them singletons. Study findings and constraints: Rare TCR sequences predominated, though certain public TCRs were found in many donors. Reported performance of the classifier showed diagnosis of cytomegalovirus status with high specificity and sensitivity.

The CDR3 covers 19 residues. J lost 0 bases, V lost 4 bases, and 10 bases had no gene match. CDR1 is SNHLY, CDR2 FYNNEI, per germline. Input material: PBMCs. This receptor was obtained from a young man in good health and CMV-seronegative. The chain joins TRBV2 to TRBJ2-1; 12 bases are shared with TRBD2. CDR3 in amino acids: CASSVVASGRVSSYNEQFF. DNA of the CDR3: TGTGCCAGCAGTGTTGTGGCTAGCGGGAGGGTCAGCTCCTACAATGAGCAGTTCTTC.